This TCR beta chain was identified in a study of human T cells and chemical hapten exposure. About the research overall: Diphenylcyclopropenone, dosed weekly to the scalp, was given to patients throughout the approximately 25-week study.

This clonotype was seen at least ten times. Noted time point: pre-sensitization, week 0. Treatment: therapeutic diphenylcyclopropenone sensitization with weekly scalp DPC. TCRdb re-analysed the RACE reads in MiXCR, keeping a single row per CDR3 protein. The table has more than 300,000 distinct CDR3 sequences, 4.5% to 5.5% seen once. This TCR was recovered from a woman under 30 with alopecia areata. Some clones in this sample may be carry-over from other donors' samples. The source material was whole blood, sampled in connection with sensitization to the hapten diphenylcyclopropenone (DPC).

The CDR3 DNA sequence: TGCAGTGCTAGAGATCAGGACAGGGGAAGTTCACCCCTCCACTTT. It encodes CSARDQDRGSSPLHF. The chain links TRBV20-1 to TRBJ1-6; TRBD1 agrees at 9 bases. This CDR3 has 15 residues. CDR1 is DFQATT and CDR2 is SNEGSKA in the germline V gene (reference sequence). V dropped 0 bases and J dropped 9; count of bases not matched to a gene: 6.